This T cell receptor beta chain was retrieved from a study of tumor-infiltrating lymphocytes in primary liver carcinoma. The investigators made TCR beta cDNA from roughly 0.45 ug total RNA, using a constant-region primer. Nested multiplex PCR, run for three rounds with slightly modified ARM-PCR, yielded TCR beta libraries. The study ran its first two PCR rounds for approximately 10 cycles each, using TRBV1-TRBV30 forward primers and a C-beta reverse primer. A single record per CDR3 protein comes from TCRdb applying MiXCR to the multiplex PCR reads. This sample has approximately 110,000 distinct CDR3 sequences, with roughly 80% found just once. Co-extraction yielded RNA and DNA from around 20-30 mg of unsorted bulk tissue. There were over 85% viable tumor cells in every single sample of tumor. Germline V gives CDR1 SGHVS, CDR2 FNYEAQ. Between the trimmed V and J ends, which lost 0 bases and 6 bases, there was a span of 9 bases. The CDR3 contains 14 residues.

The specimen was liver tumor tissue from sampling region 3. Stated subset: tumor region T3, left-lateral pole. The source is a man aged 40-49 years with primary liver carcinoma and hepatitis B virus infection. The genes are TRBV7-6 and TRBJ2-1; D is perhaps TRBD1 (5 bases). The CDR3 bases are TGTGCCAGCAGCTTAGCGGGGCCTCTCAATGAGCAGTTCTTC. Its protein product is CASSLAGPLNEQFF.